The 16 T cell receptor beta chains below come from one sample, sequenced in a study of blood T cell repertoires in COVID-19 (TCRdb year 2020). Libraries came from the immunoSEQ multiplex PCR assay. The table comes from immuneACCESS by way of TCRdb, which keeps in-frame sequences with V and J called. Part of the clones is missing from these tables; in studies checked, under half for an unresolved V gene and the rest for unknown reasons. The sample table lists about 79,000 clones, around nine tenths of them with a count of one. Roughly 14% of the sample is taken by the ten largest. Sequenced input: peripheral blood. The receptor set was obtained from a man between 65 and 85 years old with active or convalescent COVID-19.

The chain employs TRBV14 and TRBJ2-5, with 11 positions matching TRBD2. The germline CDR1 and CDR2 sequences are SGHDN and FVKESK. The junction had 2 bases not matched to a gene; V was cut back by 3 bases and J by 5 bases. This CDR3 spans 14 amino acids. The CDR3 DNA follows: TGTGCCAGCAGCCACTCTAGCGGGGGGGAGACCCAGTACTTC. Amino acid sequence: CASSHSSGGETQYF. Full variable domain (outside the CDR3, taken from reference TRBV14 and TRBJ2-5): EAGVTQFPSHSVIEKGQTVTLRCDPISGHDNLYWYRRVMGKEIKFLLHFVKESKQDESGMPNNRFLAERTGGTYSTLKVQPAELEDSGVYFCASSHSSGGETQYFGPGTRLLVL.

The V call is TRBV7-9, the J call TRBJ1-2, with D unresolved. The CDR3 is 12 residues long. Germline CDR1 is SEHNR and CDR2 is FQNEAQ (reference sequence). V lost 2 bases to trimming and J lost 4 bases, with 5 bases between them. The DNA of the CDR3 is TGTGCCAGCAGCTTAATTAGCTATGGCTACACCTTC. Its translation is CASSLISYGYTF.

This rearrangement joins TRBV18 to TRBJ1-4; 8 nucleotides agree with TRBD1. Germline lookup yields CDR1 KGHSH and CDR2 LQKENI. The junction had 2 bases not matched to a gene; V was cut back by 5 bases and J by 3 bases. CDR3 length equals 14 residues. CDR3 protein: CASSSGQANEKLFF. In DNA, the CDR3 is TGTGCCAGCTCATCGGGACAGGCTAATGAAAAACTGTTTTTT.

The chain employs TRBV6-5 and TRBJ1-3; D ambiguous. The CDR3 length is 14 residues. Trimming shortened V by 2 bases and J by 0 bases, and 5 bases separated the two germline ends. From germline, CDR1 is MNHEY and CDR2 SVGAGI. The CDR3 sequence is CASSYGGSGNTIYF. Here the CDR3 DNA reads TGTGCCAGCAGTTACGGCGGCTCTGGAAACACCATATATTTT.

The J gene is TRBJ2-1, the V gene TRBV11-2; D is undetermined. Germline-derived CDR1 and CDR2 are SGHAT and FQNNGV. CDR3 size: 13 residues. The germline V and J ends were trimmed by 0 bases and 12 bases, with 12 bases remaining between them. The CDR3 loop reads CASSLELVTRQFF. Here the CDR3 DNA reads TGTGCCAGCAGCTTAGAGTTGGTGACTCGGCAGTTCTTC.

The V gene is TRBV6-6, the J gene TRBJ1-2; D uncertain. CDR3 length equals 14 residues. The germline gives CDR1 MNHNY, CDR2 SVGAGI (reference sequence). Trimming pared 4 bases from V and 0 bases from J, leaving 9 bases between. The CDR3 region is CASSFTEANYGYTF. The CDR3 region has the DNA TGTGCCAGCAGTTTCACAGAAGCTAACTATGGCTACACCTTC.

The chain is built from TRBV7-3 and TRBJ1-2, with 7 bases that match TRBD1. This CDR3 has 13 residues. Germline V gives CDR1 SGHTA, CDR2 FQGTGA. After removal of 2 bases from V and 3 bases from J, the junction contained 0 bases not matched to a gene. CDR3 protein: CASSLGQDYGYTF. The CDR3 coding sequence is TGTGCCAGCAGCTTAGGACAGGACTATGGCTACACCTTC.

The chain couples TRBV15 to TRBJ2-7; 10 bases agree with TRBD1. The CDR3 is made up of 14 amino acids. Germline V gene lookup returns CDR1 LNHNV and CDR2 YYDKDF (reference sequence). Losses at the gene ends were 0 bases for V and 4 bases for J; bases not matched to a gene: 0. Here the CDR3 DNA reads TGTGCCACCAGCAGAGAGGGACAGGGGTACGAGCAGTACTTC. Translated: CATSREGQGYEQYF.

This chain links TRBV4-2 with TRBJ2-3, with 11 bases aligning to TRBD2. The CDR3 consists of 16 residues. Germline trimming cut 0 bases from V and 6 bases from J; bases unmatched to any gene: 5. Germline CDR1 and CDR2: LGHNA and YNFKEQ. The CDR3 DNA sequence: TGTGCCAGCAGCCAAGAAACTAGCGGGAGAGGGGATACGCAGTATTTT. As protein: CASSQETSGRGDTQYF.

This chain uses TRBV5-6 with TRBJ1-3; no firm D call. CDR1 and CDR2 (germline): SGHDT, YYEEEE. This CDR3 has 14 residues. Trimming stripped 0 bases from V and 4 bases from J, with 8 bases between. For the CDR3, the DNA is TGTGCCAGCAGCTTGGCTCAGTCCGGAAACACCATATATTTT. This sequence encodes CASSLAQSGNTIYF.

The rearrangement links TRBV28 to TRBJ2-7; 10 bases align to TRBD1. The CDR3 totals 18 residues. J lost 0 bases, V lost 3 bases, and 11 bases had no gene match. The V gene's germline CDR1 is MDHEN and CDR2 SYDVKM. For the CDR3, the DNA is TGTGCCAGCAGTTTGCCTGGAATGGGACAGGGGTCCTCCTACGAGCAGTACTTC. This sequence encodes CASSLPGMGQGSSYEQYF.

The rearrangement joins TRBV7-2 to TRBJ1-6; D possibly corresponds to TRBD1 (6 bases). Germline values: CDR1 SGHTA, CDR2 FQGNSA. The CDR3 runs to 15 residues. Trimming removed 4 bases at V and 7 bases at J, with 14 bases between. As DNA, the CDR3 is TGTGCCAGCAGCTGGGGGCGAGTCGTCAATTCACCCCTCCACTTT. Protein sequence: CASSWGRVVNSPLHF.

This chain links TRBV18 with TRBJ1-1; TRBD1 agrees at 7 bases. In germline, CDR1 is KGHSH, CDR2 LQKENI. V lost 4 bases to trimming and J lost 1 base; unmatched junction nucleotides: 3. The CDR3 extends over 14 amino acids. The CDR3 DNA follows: TGTGCCAGCTCACTGAGGACAGGGAACACTGAAGCTTTCTTT. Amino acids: CASSLRTGNTEAFF.

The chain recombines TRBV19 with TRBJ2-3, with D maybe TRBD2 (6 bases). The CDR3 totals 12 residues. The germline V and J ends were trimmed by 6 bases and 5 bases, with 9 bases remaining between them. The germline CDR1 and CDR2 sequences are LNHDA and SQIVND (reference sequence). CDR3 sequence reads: CASRTGGDTQYF. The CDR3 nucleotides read TGTGCCAGTAGAACCGGGGGAGATACGCAGTATTTT. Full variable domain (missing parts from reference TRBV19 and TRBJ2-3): DGGITQSPKYLFRKEGQNVTLSCEQNLNHDAMYWYRQDPGQGLRLIYYSQIVNDFQKGDIAEGYSVSREKKESFPLTVTSAQKNPTAFYLCASRTGGDTQYFGPGTRLTVL.

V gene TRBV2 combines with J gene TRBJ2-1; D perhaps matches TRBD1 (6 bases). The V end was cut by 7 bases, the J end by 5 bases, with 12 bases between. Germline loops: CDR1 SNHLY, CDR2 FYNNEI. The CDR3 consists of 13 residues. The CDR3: CASTRQENNEQFF. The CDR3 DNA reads TGTGCCAGCACTCGACAGGAAAACAATGAGCAGTTCTTC.

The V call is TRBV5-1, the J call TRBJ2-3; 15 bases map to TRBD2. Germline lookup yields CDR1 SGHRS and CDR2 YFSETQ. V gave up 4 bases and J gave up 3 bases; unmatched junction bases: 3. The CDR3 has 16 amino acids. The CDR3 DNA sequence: TGCGCCAGCAGCGCCGGACTAGCGGGAGGGACAGATACGCAGTATTTT. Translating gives CASSAGLAGGTDTQYF. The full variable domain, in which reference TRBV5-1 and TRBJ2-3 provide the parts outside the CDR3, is KAGVTQTPRYLIKTRGQQVTLSCSPISGHRSVSWYQQTPGQGLQFLFEYFSETQRNKGNFPGRFSGRQFSNSRSEMNVSTLELGDSALYLCASSAGLAGGTDTQYFGPGTRLTVL.